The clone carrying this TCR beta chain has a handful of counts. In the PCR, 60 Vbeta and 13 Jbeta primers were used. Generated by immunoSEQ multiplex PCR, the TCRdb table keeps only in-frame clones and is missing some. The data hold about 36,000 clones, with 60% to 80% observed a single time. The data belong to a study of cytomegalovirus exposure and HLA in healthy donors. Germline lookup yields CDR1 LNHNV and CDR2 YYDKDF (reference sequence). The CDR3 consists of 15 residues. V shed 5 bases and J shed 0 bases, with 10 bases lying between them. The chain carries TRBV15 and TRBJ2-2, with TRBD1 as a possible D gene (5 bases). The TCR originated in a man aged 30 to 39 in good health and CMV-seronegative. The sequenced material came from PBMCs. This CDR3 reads CATSLGLSNTGELFF. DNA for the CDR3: TGTGCCACCAGCCTGGGGCTATCGAACACCGGGGAGCTGTTTTTT.